Sequencing of this T cell receptor beta chain was carried out in a study of blood T cells in healthy people across ages. The CDR3 extends over 14 amino acids. V was cut by 5 bases and J by 3 bases, with 14 bases left in between. The germline V gene has CDR1 MNHEY and CDR2 SVGEGT. Together with a sample-barcoded 5' primer, a J-beta primer mix was included in a second PCR lasting roughly 7 to 11 cycles. TCRdb called the 5' RACE reads again in MiXCR, with one record for every CDR3 protein. The sample lists approximately 770,000 distinct CDR3 sequences, 58% occurring once. The sequence was obtained from a man aged 25 to 40 in good health. V gene TRBV6-2 or TRBV6-3 combines with J gene TRBJ2-7, with D perhaps TRBD2 (6 bases). The sample was blood. The CDR3 nucleotides read TGTGCCAGCAGTCCCCGGGGTAGCGGCTACGAGCAGTACTTC. Its translation is CASSPRGSGYEQYF.